Listed below are T cell receptor beta chains from one sample, sequenced in a study of spatial heterogeneity in lung cancer. TCRdb called the 5' RACE reads again in MiXCR, with one record for every CDR3 protein. This table has 4,000 to 5,500 distinct CDR3 sequences, about an eighth appearing once. The source was lung tumor tissue, collected at surgery. The source is a male donor with early-stage non-small cell lung cancer. Both conserved end residues are part of each CDR3.

j_gene | v_gene | CDR3aa
TRBJ1-1 | TRBV7-9 | CASSLGTESEAFF
TRBJ2-1 | TRBV29-1 | CSVQAHSLGIYNEQFF
TRBJ2-2 | TRBV30 | CAWSVHVNTGELFF
TRBJ2-7 | TRBV20-1 | CSARGLAGSSYEQYF
TRBJ1-4 | TRBV7-2 | CASSRGQTNEKLFF
TRBJ2-1 | TRBV28 | CASSLLAGDNEQFF
TRBJ1-1 | TRBV7-9 | CASSLGTTEAFF
TRBJ2-1 | TRBV7-2 | CASSRGNLVGTEQFF
TRBJ1-6 | TRBV5-1 | CASSFGTGDSPLHF
TRBJ2-2 | TRBV7-2 | CASSRTPYRDANTGELFF
TRBJ2-3 | TRBV7-2 | CASSPRLAGGTDTQYF
TRBJ2-1 | TRBV5-1 | CASSLVSAGGHEQFF
TRBJ2-3 | TRBV6-6 | CASSYSQRYTDTQYF
TRBJ2-1 | TRBV30 | CAWSAGGYNEQFF
TRBJ2-1 | TRBV27 | CASTVGVSSNEQFF
TRBJ1-5 | TRBV10-3 | CAISGQGGQPQHF
TRBJ2-3 | TRBV5-1 | CASSLALGSGGADTQYF
TRBJ2-7 | TRBV20-1 | CSARDRQSNGYEQYF
TRBJ2-5 | TRBV28 | CASSLLALKETQYF
TRBJ2-7 | TRBV20-1 | CSALDQRGLYEQYF
TRBJ2-6 | TRBV19 | CASSTQTRGLRLSGANVLTF
TRBJ2-7 | TRBV12-3/TRBV12-4 | CASTSPGAFYEQYF
TRBJ1-2 | TRBV6-5 | CASRPTTTDGYTF
TRBJ1-1 | TRBV16 | CASSQSENTEAFF
TRBJ2-1 | TRBV27 | CASSLIGRIAEQFF
TRBJ2-1 | TRBV30 | CAWVRRGLYNEQFF
TRBJ2-1 | TRBV3-2 | CASSQEGTSGRARDEQFF
TRBJ2-1 | TRBV6-5 | CAASNPPGSKDGEQFF
TRBJ1-4 | TRBV20-1 | CSARGEKLFF
TRBJ1-6 | TRBV29-1 | CSVASTENSPLHF
TRBJ2-1 | TRBV6-5 | CASSSPLTGGDEQFF
TRBJ2-3 | TRBV28 | CASSPPRSGLHSTDTQYF
TRBJ1-2 | TRBV7-2 | CASSINKGANYGYTF
TRBJ1-4 | TRBV6-2/TRBV6-3 | CASSYLGQGDEKLFF
TRBJ2-7 | TRBV6-5 | CASSYSNWGSYEQYF
TRBJ2-5 | TRBV5-1 | CASSWGSGETQYF
TRBJ2-7 | TRBV11-2 | CASSVDYEQYF
TRBJ2-5 | TRBV2 | CASSLSRGGQETQYF
TRBJ2-2 | TRBV20-1 | CSAMPGTRNTGELFF
TRBJ2-1 | TRBV7-6 | CASSLDLAWYNEQFF
TRBJ1-4 | TRBV20-1 | CSLTGGIQEKLFF
TRBJ2-3 | TRBV20-1 | CSARLLGSWSDTQYF
TRBJ2-7 | TRBV24-1 | CATSDGRQVGVNEQYF
TRBJ2-7 | TRBV7-8 | CASSPGDSRLEQYF
TRBJ2-1 | TRBV29-1 | CSVERVLNEQFF
TRBJ1-2 | TRBV30 | CALDRAARYGYTF
TRBJ2-5 | TRBV20-1 | CSATGTEETQYF
TRBJ2-7 | TRBV28 | CASSLFPGGGYEQYF
TRBJ1-1 | TRBV3-1 | CASSQGSREAFF
TRBJ2-1 | TRBV6-5 | CASSPTGGRANEQFF
TRBJ1-2 | TRBV5-1 | CASSSDPGTADGYTF
TRBJ2-5 | TRBV7-2 | CASSLAGGLKETQYF